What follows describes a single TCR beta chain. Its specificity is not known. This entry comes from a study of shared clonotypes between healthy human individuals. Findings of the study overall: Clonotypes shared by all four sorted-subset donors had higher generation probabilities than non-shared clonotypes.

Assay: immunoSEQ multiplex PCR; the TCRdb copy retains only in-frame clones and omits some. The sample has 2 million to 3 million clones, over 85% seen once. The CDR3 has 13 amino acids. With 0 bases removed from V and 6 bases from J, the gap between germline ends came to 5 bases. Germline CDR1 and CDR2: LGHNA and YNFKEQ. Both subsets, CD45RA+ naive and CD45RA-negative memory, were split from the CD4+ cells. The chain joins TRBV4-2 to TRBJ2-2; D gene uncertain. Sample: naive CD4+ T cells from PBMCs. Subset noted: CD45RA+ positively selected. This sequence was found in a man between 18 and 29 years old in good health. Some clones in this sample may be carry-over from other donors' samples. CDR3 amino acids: CASSQESAGELFF. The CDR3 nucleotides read TGTGCCAGCAGCCAAGAATCCGCCGGGGAGCTGTTTTTT.